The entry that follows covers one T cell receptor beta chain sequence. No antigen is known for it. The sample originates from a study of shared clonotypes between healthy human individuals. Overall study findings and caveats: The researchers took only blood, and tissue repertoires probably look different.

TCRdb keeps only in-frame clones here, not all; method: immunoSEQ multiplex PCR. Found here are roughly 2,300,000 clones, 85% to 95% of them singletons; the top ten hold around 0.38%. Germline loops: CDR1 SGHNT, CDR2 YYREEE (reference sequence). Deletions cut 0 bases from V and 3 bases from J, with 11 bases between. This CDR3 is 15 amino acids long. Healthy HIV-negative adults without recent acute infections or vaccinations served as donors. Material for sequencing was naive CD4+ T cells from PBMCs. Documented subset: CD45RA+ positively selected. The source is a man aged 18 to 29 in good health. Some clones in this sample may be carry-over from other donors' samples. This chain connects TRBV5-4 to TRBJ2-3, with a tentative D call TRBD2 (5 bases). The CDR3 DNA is TGTGCCAGCAGCTTGGAGGCGGGCCGGACAGATACGCAGTATTTT. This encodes CASSLEAGRTDTQYF.